Below are 28 T cell receptor beta chains sequenced from a single sample in a study of CD4+ T cells in melanoma. The table came from immunoSEQ multiplex PCR; TCRdb's copy has only in-frame clones and leaves some out. Of under 20,000 clones in the sample, about 80% were seen once. Sequencing used cells from a culture (not recorded whether cultured in vitro). Receptor source: a human donor with melanoma.

In this sample, this clone turned up a few times. The rearrangement uses TRBV4-1 and TRBJ2-3; the D gene is possibly TRBD2 (5 bases). V was trimmed by 1 base and J by 2 bases, leaving 10 bases between them. The CDR3 runs to 15 residues. Germline V gene data show CDR1 as MGHRA and CDR2 as YSYEKL. The CDR3 DNA follows: TGCGCCAGCAGCCAAGGATACGGGGACACAGATACGCAGTATTTT. It translates to CASSQGYGDTDTQYF.

V and J are TRBV5-1 and TRBJ2-6; D may be TRBD1 (7 bases). CDR1 and CDR2 (germline): SGHRS, YFSETQ. This CDR3 has 18 residues. Trimming took off 0 bases at V and 2 bases at J, with 15 bases between the two ends. CDR3 nucleotide sequence: TGCGCCAGCAGCTTGGGGGGGGACAGACTCCCTGGGGCCAACGTCCTGACTTTC. Its protein product is CASSLGGDRLPGANVLTF.

The chain couples TRBV4-1 to TRBJ1-5; possible D gene TRBD1, 5 bases. Trimming shortened V by 0 bases and J by 1 base, and 16 bases separated the two germline ends. Germline CDR1 and CDR2: MGHRA and YSYEKL. The CDR3 extends over 18 amino acids. The CDR3 loop reads CASSQDTAGVRSNQPQHF. Here the CDR3 DNA reads TGCGCCAGCAGCCAAGATACGGCGGGGGTCCGGAGCAATCAGCCCCAGCATTTT.

The V gene is TRBV2, the J gene TRBJ2-3; D is unresolved. V lost 4 bases and J 2 bases, leaving 13 bases between the germline ends. CDR3 length: 15 amino acids. Germline lookup yields CDR1 SNHLY and CDR2 FYNNEI. The CDR3 DNA reads TGTGCCAGCAGTGCCCGGTCGGCCTCCACAGATACGCAGTATTTT. It is translated as CASSARSASTDTQYF.

The V gene is TRBV7-2, the J gene TRBJ1-4, with TRBD1 identical over 9 bases. The CDR3 is 16 amino acids. Germline V CDR1 and CDR2: SGHTA, FQGNSA. V gave up 5 bases and J gave up 7 bases; unmatched junction bases: 11. CDR3: CASSLNVGQGSEKLFF. Here the CDR3 DNA reads TGTGCCAGCAGCCTAAATGTGGGACAGGGAAGTGAAAAACTGTTTTTT.

This chain uses TRBV11-2 with TRBJ2-7, with 8 bases lining up with TRBD1. In germline, CDR1 is SGHAT, CDR2 FQNNGV. The CDR3 spans 14 residues. Unmatched junction bases numbered 9, after V lost 5 bases and J lost 6 bases. The CDR3 loop reads CASSLGQGWAEQYF. The CDR3 bases are TGTGCCAGCAGCCTCGGACAGGGCTGGGCCGAGCAGTACTTC.

The chain recombines TRBV7-3 with TRBJ2-6; no reliable D call. Trimming removed 5 bases at V and 1 base at J, with 9 bases between. Germline values: CDR1 SGHTA, CDR2 FQGTGA. This CDR3 is built from 15 residues. The CDR3 sequence: CASSLRPSGANVLTF. DNA of the CDR3: TGTGCCAGCAGCCTAAGGCCGTCTGGGGCCAACGTCCTGACTTTC. Full variable domain (remainder filled in from reference TRBV7-3 and TRBJ2-6): GAGVSQTPSNKVTEKGKYVELRCDPISGHTALYWYRQSLGQGPEFLIYFQGTGAADDSGLPNDRFFAVRPEGSVSTLKIQRTERGDSAVYLCASSLRPSGANVLTFGAGSRLTVL.

The genes are TRBV7-9 and TRBJ2-2; 8 bases align to TRBD2. Germline trimming cut 8 bases from V and 1 base from J; bases unmatched to any gene: 6. The germline gives CDR1 SEHNR, CDR2 FQNEAQ (reference sequence). The CDR3 consists of 15 residues. The CDR3 loop is CASGHREGNTGELFF. CDR3 coding DNA: TGTGCCAGCGGACACCGGGAGGGGAACACCGGGGAGCTGTTTTTT.

V gene TRBV6-5 combines with J gene TRBJ1-1; no firm D call. Germline CDR1 reads MNHEY; CDR2 reads SVGAGI. The V end lost 1 base, the J end lost 1 base, and 4 bases lay between the germline ends. This CDR3 is 13 amino acids long. In DNA, the CDR3 is TGTGCCAGCAGTTACTGGGAGAACACTGAAGCTTTCTTT. Encoded protein: CASSYWENTEAFF.

As DNA, the CDR3 is TGCGCCAGCAGCTTGGGACAACGGAACACTGAAGCTTTCTTT. Translation gives CASSLGQRNTEAFF. This chain joins TRBV5-1 and TRBJ1-1; no definite D call. CDR1 is SGHRS and CDR2 is YFSETQ in the germline V gene. Trimming took 0 bases from V and 1 from J, leaving 7 bases between them. This CDR3 has 14 residues.

The CDR3 bases are TGTGCCAGCAGTGAAGTTCTTAGGGTCGGGGAGCTGTTTTTT. Its protein product is CASSEVLRVGELFF. V gene TRBV6-1 combines with J gene TRBJ2-2; D remains ambiguous. Trimming took 1 base from V and 7 from J, leaving 10 bases between them. CDR3 length equals 14 residues. CDR1 is MNHNS and CDR2 is SASEGT in the germline V gene.

The rearrangement links TRBV4-2 to TRBJ1-1, with D unclear. V shed 4 bases and J shed 6 bases, with 12 bases lying between them. Germline V gene lookup returns CDR1 LGHNA and CDR2 YNFKEQ. This CDR3 has 13 residues. The CDR3 DNA reads as TGTGCCAGCAGCCCCAACGGACTGGCTGAAGCTTTCTTT. The encoded protein is CASSPNGLAEAFF.

The chain joins TRBV9 to TRBJ2-7, with 9 nucleotides matching TRBD1. Germline V lookup: CDR1 SGDLS, CDR2 YYNGEE. This CDR3 contains 15 residues. V lost 2 bases to trimming and J lost 2 bases; unmatched junction nucleotides: 5. CDR3 residues: CASSVDRGGPYEQYF. CDR3 in DNA: TGTGCCAGCAGCGTGGACAGGGGTGGTCCCTACGAGCAGTACTTC.

The chain couples TRBV29-1 to TRBJ2-3; tentatively, D is TRBD1 or TRBD2 (5 bases each). The V gene lost 3 bases and the J gene lost 1 base, with 8 bases spanning the gap. Looked up from germline, CDR1 is SQVTM and CDR2 is ANQGSEA. The CDR3 sequence is 13 residues long. The CDR3 loop is CSVERGRTDTQYF. The CDR3 nucleotides are TGCAGCGTTGAGAGGGGCCGCACAGATACGCAGTATTTT.

The rearrangement links TRBV9 to TRBJ2-3; 9 positions match TRBD2. Trimming at V came to 2 bases and at J to 1 base, leaving 2 bases not matched to a gene. The CDR3 has 15 amino acids. Germline V CDR1 and CDR2: SGDLS, YYNGEE. The CDR3 spells CASSVASGGTDTQYF. The DNA for the CDR3 is TGTGCCAGCAGCGTCGCTAGCGGGGGCACAGATACGCAGTATTTT.

The V call is TRBV2, the J call TRBJ2-7, with a possible D match to TRBD2 (6 bases). The germline V and J ends were trimmed by 8 bases and 6 bases, with 20 bases remaining between them. This CDR3 has 14 residues. Germline values: CDR1 SNHLY, CDR2 FYNNEI. This CDR3 is CASGAGTDASEQYF. Here the CDR3 DNA reads TGTGCCAGCGGGGCCGGGACTGACGCTTCCGAGCAGTACTTC.

The gene calls are TRBV7-9 and TRBJ2-3; 15 nucleotides match TRBD2. The junction had 4 bases not matched to a gene; V was cut back by 5 bases and J by 4 bases. This CDR3 comprises 16 residues. The germline V gene has CDR1 SEHNR and CDR2 FQNEAQ (reference sequence). Here the CDR3 DNA reads TGTGCCAGCAGCCCAGGGACTAGCGGGGGGTCAGATACGCAGTATTTT. It encodes CASSPGTSGGSDTQYF.

The rearrangement links TRBV10-1 to TRBJ2-1; tentatively, D is TRBD1 (6 bases). The CDR3 length is 12 residues. V lost 6 bases and J lost 7, with 10 bases in between. Germline V gives CDR1 WNHNN, CDR2 SYGVQD (reference sequence). This CDR3 reads CASSDRTNEQFF. For the CDR3, the DNA is TGCGCCAGCAGCGACAGGACTAATGAGCAGTTCTTC.

The chain couples TRBV12-5 to TRBJ1-1; no definite D call. There are 12 residues in the CDR3. Germline values: CDR1 LGHNT, CDR2 FRNRAP. The CDR3 region has the DNA TGTGCCGAGGGCGGTGCTGGCACTGAAGCTTTCTTT. It encodes CAEGGAGTEAFF.

V and J are TRBV2 and TRBJ2-2; tentatively, D is TRBD1 (7 bases). The V gene lost 6 bases and the J gene lost 5 bases, with 13 bases spanning the gap. Germline V gives CDR1 SNHLY, CDR2 FYNNEI. This CDR3 is 14 amino acids long. The CDR3 nucleotides read TGTGCCAGCAGCGGAGGGGGCGCGACCGGGGAGCTGTTTTTT. The encoded protein is CASSGGGATGELFF. The full variable domain, in which reference TRBV2 and TRBJ2-2 provide the parts outside the CDR3, is EPEVTQTPSHQVTQMGQEVILRCVPISNHLYFYWYRQILGQKVEFLVSFYNNEISEKSEIFDDQFSVERPDGSNFTLKIRSTKLEDSAMYFCASSGGGATGELFFGEGSRLTVL.

This chain links TRBV7-2 with TRBJ2-5; unclear D gene. The germline V and J ends were trimmed by 1 base and 2 bases, with 11 bases remaining between them. Looked up from germline, CDR1 is SGHTA and CDR2 is FQGNSA. The CDR3 is 15 amino acids. The CDR3 region is CASSLVVIGQETQYF. The CDR3 DNA reads TGTGCCAGCAGCTTAGTAGTCATAGGGCAAGAGACCCAGTACTTC.

The rearrangement joins TRBV5-1 to TRBJ1-3; D is possibly TRBD1 (5 bases). Trimming cost V 3 bases and J 4 bases, with 8 bases left between them. Germline CDR1 SGHRS, CDR2 YFSETQ. The CDR3 sequence is 13 residues long. The CDR3 DNA sequence: TGCGCCAGCAGCTACGGGGGGGGAAACACCATATATTTT. Residues: CASSYGGGNTIYF.

The rearrangement links TRBV5-5 to TRBJ2-2, with 7 bases matching TRBD1. The germline V gene has CDR1 SGHKS and CDR2 YYEKEE (reference sequence). With V trimmed by 5 bases and J by 2 bases, 3 bases remained unmatched. The CDR3 loop spans 14 amino acids. The CDR3, as DNA: TGTGCCAGCAGAAGGGGGCCCAACACCGGGGAGCTGTTTTTT. Its translation: CASRRGPNTGELFF.

This sequence joins TRBV30 and TRBJ2-3, with D tentatively TRBD2 (6 bases). V lost 4 bases and J lost 0, with 17 bases in between. Germline lookup yields CDR1 GTSNPN and CDR2 SVGIG (reference sequence). This CDR3 has 16 amino acids. CDR3 amino acids: CAWTGQGLPSTDTQYF. CDR3 coding DNA: TGTGCCTGGACGGGTCAGGGACTCCCTAGCACAGATACGCAGTATTTT.

V gene TRBV20-1 combines with J gene TRBJ2-1; possible D gene TRBD1, 5 bases. This CDR3 is built from 10 residues. Trimming stripped 4 bases from V and 7 bases from J, with 5 bases between. Per the germline V gene, CDR1 is DFQATT and CDR2 is SNEGSKA (reference sequence). CDR3 nucleotides: TGCAGTGCTACAGGGAATGAGCAGTTCTTC. Protein product: CSATGNEQFF.

DNA of the CDR3: TGTGCCAGCAGCAGTCAGGGGAACACCGGGGAGCTGTTTTTT. Translating it yields CASSSQGNTGELFF. V is TRBV2 and J is TRBJ2-2; D might be TRBD1 (5 bases). V dropped 6 bases and J dropped 1 base, with 9 bases sitting between them. Germline V gives CDR1 SNHLY, CDR2 FYNNEI. The CDR3 length is 14 residues.

The chain has TRBV5-1 and TRBJ1-2; D may be TRBD1 (6 bases). This CDR3 is 13 amino acids long. The V gene lost 0 bases and the J gene lost 8 bases, with 11 bases spanning the gap. In germline, CDR1 is SGHRS, CDR2 YFSETQ. The CDR3 coding sequence is TGCGCCAGCAGCTTGGAAGGGGGTGAAGGCTACACCTTC. Encoded protein: CASSLEGGEGYTF. The full variable domain, in which reference TRBV5-1 and TRBJ1-2 provide the parts outside the CDR3, is KAGVTQTPRYLIKTRGQQVTLSCSPISGHRSVSWYQQTPGQGLQFLFEYFSETQRNKGNFPGRFSGRQFSNSRSEMNVSTLELGDSALYLCASSLEGGEGYTFGSGTRLTVV.

V and J are TRBV9 and TRBJ1-2, with D perhaps TRBD1 (5 bases). V lost 5 bases to trimming and J lost 6 bases, with 11 bases between them. CDR3 size: 12 residues. Germline assignment: CDR1 SGDLS and CDR2 YYNGEE. The CDR3: CASRGRGHGYTF. The CDR3 nucleotides are TGTGCCAGCAGGGGAAGGGGACATGGCTACACCTTC.